One and the same sample provided the 12 T cell receptor beta chains below, sequenced in a study of T cell responses to AZD1222 COVID-19 vaccine. The assay was immunoSEQ multiplex PCR, and TCRdb's table has in-frame clones only and misses some. Among 100,000 to 120,000 clones listed, around 81% were seen once. This material consisted of peripheral blood, taken on day 0 of AZD1222 vaccination. These TCRs come from an adult in good health.

The chain uses TRBV5-5 and TRBJ1-1; D not resolved. Trimming took 4 bases from V and 1 from J, leaving 2 bases between them. The CDR3 covers 11 residues. Germline-derived CDR1 and CDR2 are SGHKS and YYEKEE (reference sequence). CDR3 amino acids: CASSRNTEAFF. In nucleotides, the CDR3 is TGTGCCAGCAGCCGGAACACTGAAGCTTTCTTT.

The CDR3 spells CASSPDRRTGYTF. In DNA form, the CDR3 reads TGTGCCAGCAGCCCGGACAGACGTACTGGCTACACCTTC. The J gene is TRBJ1-2, the V gene TRBV7-2; TRBD1 is a possible D gene (6 bases). CDR3 length: 13 residues. CDR1 SGHTA and CDR2 FQGNSA come from the germline V gene. V shed 5 bases and J shed 7 bases, with 14 bases lying between them.

Concerning this clone: Within the sample, other DNA sequences also encode this same CDR3. The chain joins TRBV6-5 to TRBJ2-2; D gene uncertain. Trimming left V 0 bases short and J 5 bases short, with 4 bases between. Germline V gene data show CDR1 as MNHEY and CDR2 as SVGAGI. The CDR3 spans 13 residues. CDR3 bases: TGTGCCAGCAGTTACTCGTATACCGGGGAGCTGTTTTTT. Protein: CASSYSYTGELFF.

This sequence joins TRBV29-1 and TRBJ1-1; D is possibly TRBD1 (5 bases). Germline V CDR1 and CDR2: SQVTM, ANQGSEA. Trimming shortened V by 8 bases and J by 0 bases, and 13 bases separated the two germline ends. CDR3 length: 13 amino acids. The CDR3 sequence: CSSRELVNTEAFF. CDR3 bases: TGCAGCTCCAGGGAATTGGTGAACACTGAAGCTTTCTTT.

This chain connects TRBV4-3 to TRBJ2-2, with 8 bases matching TRBD1. CDR3 length: 15 residues. After removal of 4 bases from V and 1 base from J, the junction contained 2 bases not matched to a gene. In germline, CDR1 is LGHNA, CDR2 YSLEER. The CDR3 region is CASSPGTGNTGELFF. The CDR3 bases are TGCGCCAGCAGCCCAGGGACAGGGAACACCGGGGAGCTGTTTTTT.

This chain connects TRBV7-2 to TRBJ1-4; 8 nucleotides line up with TRBD1. Germline V gene lookup returns CDR1 SGHTA and CDR2 FQGNSA. The V and J ends lost 4 bases and 8 bases, in that order; junction bases with no gene match: 9. This CDR3 comprises 15 residues. The CDR3 loop is CASSYHGTGQEKLFF. For the CDR3, the DNA is TGTGCCAGCAGCTATCACGGGACAGGACAGGAAAAACTGTTTTTT.

The rearrangement links TRBV28 to TRBJ1-5; no definite D call. Trimming pared 4 bases from V and 2 bases from J, leaving 12 bases between. The V gene's germline CDR1 is MDHEN and CDR2 SYDVKM. The CDR3 consists of 15 residues. CDR3 protein: CASSSLFGGNQPQHF. The CDR3 DNA sequence: TGTGCCAGCAGTTCCCTATTTGGAGGCAATCAGCCCCAGCATTTT.

The V gene is TRBV6-6, the J gene TRBJ1-1; D remains ambiguous. Trimming took off 0 bases at V and 7 bases at J, with 12 bases between the two ends. This CDR3 is built from 14 residues. CDR1 and CDR2 from the germline V gene are MNHNY and SVGAGI (reference sequence). The CDR3 coding sequence is TGTGCCAGCAGTTACTCTCTCACGGCGGGTGAAGCTTTCTTT. Encoded protein: CASSYSLTAGEAFF.

The genes are TRBV7-9 and TRBJ1-6; D unclear. There are 12 residues in the CDR3. The V end was cut by 3 bases, the J end by 11 bases, with 8 bases between. The germline gives CDR1 SEHNR, CDR2 FQNEAQ (reference sequence). CDR3 sequence: CASSFSSPPLHF. The CDR3 coding sequence is TGTGCCAGCAGCTTCAGTAGTCCACCCCTCCACTTT. Combining the CDR3 with reference TRBV7-9 and TRBJ1-6 gives the whole variable domain DTGVSQNPRHKITKRGQNVTFRCDPISEHNRLYWYRQTLGQGPEFLTYFQNEAQLEKSRLLSDRFSAERPKGSFSTLEIQRTEQGDSAMYLCASSFSSPPLHFGNGTRLTVT.

The chain links TRBV7-2 to TRBJ1-5; 7 bases are shared with TRBD1. V shed 1 base, J shed 1 base, and the junction held 1 base outside the gene matches. In germline, CDR1 is SGHTA, CDR2 FQGNSA. The CDR3 is 15 amino acids. The CDR3 here is CASSLVQGSNQPQHF. CDR3 DNA: TGTGCCAGCAGCTTAGTACAGGGGAGCAATCAGCCCCAGCATTTT.

V gene TRBV2 combines with J gene TRBJ2-3; D ambiguous. The CDR3 consists of 14 residues. Germline V gene lookup returns CDR1 SNHLY and CDR2 FYNNEI. Trimming took 8 bases from V and 4 from J, leaving 16 bases between them. The CDR3 DNA reads as TGTGCCAGCTTGACTGGGCTGTCCGCAGATACGCAGTATTTT. Translation gives CASLTGLSADTQYF.

The genes are TRBV28 and TRBJ1-2; D is ambiguous. The V end lost 7 bases, the J end lost 4 bases, and 10 bases lay between the germline ends. The CDR3 contains 12 residues. The germline CDR1 and CDR2 sequences are MDHEN and SYDVKM. Here the CDR3 DNA reads TGTGCCAGCACCTCCCCCCCCTATGGCTACACCTTC. This gives the protein CASTSPPYGYTF.